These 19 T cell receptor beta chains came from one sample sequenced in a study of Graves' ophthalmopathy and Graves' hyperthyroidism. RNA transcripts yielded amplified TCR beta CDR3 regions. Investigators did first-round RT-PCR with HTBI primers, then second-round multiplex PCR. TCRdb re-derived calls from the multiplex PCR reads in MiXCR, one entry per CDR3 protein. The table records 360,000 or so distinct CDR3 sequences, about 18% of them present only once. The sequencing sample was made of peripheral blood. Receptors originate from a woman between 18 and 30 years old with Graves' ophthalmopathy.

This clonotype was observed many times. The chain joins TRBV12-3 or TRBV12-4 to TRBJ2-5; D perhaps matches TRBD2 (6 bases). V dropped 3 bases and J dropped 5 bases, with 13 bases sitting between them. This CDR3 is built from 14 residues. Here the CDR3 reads CASSFWGDAETQYF. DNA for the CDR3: TGTGCCAGCAGTTTTTGGGGGGATGCGGAGACCCAGTACTTC.

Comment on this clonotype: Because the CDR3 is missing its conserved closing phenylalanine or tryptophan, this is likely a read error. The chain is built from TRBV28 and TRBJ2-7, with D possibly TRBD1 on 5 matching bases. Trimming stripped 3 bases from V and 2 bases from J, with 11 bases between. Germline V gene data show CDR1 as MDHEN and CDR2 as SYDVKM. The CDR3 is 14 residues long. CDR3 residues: CASSLRQLPYEQYS. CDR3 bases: TGTGCCAGCAGTTTGAGACAGTTGCCCTACGAGCAGTACTCC.

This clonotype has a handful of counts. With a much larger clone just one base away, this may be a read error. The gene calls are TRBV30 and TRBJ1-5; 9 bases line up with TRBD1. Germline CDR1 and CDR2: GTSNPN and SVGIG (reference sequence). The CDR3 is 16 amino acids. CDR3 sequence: CAGSVKLGQGNQPQHF. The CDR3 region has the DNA TGTGCCGGGAGTGTAAAATTGGGACAGGGAAATCAGCCCCAGCATTTT.

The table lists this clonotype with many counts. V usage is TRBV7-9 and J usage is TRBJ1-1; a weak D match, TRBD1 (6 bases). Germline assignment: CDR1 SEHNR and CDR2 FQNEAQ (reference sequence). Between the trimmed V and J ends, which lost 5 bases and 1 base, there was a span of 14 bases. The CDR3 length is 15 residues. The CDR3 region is CASSRPGHQNTEAFF. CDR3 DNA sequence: TGTGCCAGCAGCCGACCGGGACACCAGAACACTGAAGCTTTCTTT. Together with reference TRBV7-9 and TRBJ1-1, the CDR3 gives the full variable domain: DTGVSQNPRHKITKRGQNVTFRCDPISEHNRLYWYRQTLGQGPEFLTYFQNEAQLEKSRLLSDRFSAERPKGSFSTLEIQRTEQGDSAMYLCASSRPGHQNTEAFFGQGTRLTVV.

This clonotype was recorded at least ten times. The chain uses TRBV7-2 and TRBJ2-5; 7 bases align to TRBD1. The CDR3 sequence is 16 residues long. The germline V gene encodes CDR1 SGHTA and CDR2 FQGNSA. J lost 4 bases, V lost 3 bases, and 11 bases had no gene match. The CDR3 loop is CASSLGPGQLTETQYF. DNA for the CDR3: TGTGCCAGCAGCTTGGGGCCGGGACAGCTTACAGAGACCCAGTACTTC.

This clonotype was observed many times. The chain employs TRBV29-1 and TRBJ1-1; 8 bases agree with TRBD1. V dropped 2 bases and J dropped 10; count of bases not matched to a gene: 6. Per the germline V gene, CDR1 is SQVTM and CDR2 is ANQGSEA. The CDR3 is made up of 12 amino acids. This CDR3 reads CSVEFPGGTAFF. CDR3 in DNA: TGCAGCGTTGAATTTCCAGGGGGCACAGCTTTCTTT.

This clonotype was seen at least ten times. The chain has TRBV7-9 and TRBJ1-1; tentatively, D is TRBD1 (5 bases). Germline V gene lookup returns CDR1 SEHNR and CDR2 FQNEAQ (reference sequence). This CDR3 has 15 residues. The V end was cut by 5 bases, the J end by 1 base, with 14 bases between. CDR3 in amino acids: CASSLAGGPNTEAFF. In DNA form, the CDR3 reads TGTGCCAGCAGCCTCGCGGGGGGACCGAACACTGAAGCTTTCTTT.

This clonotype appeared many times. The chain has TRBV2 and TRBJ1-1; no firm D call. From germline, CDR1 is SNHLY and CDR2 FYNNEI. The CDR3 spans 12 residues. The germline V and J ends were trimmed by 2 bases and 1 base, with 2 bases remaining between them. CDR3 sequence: CASSEQNTEAFF. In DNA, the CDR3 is TGTGCCAGCAGTGAACAGAACACTGAAGCTTTCTTT.

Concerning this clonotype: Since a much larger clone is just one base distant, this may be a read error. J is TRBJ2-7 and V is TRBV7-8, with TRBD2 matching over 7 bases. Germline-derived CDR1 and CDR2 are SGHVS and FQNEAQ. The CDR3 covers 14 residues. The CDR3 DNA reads TGTGCCAGCAGCCTAGCGGCGGGAAACTACGAGCAGTACTTC. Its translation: CASSLAAGNYEQYF.

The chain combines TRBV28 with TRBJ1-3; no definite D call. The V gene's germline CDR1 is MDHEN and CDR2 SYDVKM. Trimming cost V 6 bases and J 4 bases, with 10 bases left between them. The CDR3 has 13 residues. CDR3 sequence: CASSRNNGNTIYF. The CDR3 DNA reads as TGTGCCAGCAGCAGAAACAACGGAAACACCATATATTTT. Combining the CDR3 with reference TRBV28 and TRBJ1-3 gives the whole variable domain DVKVTQSSRYLVKRTGEKVFLECVQDMDHENMFWYRQDPGLGLRLIYFSYDVKMKEKGDIPEGYSVSREKKERFSLILESASTNQTSMYLCASSRNNGNTIYFGEGSWLTVV.

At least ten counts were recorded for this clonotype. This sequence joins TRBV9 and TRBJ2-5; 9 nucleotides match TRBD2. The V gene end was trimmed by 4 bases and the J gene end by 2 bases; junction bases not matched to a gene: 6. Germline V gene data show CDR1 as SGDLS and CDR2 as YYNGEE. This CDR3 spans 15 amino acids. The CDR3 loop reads CASSRGLAGQETQYF. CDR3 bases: TGTGCCAGCAGCCGGGGCCTAGCGGGGCAAGAGACCCAGTACTTC.

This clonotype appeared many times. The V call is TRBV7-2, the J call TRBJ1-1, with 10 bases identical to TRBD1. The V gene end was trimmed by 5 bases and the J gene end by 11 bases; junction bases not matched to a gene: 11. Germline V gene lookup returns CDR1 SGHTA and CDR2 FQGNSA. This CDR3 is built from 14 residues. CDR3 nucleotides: TGTGCCAGCAGCCCGAGACAGGGGGCAAGGGGGGCTTTCTTT. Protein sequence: CASSPRQGARGAFF.

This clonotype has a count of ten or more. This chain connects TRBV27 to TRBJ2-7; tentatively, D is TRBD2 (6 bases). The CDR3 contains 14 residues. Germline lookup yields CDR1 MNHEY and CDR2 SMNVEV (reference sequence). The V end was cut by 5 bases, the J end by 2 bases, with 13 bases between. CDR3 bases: TGTGCCAGCAGTCGGGGGACCGGACCCTACGAGCAGTACTTC. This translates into CASSRGTGPYEQYF.

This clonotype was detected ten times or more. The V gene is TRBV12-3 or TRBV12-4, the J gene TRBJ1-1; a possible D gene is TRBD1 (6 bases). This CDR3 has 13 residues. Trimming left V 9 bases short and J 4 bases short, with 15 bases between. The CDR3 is CASRRVGATEAFF. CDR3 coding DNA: TGTGCCAGTCGCAGGGTGGGGGCCACTGAAGCTTTCTTT.

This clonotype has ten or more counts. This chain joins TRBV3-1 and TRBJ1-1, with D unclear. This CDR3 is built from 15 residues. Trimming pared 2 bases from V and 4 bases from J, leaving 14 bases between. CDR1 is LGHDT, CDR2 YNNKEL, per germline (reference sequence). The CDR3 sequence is CASSQRASGATEAFF. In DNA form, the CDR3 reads TGTGCCAGCAGCCAACGAGCCTCCGGCGCCACTGAAGCTTTCTTT.

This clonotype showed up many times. This CDR3 reads CASRSRQGFTYEQYF. CDR3 in DNA: TGTGCCAGCCGATCTAGACAGGGTTTCACCTACGAGCAGTACTTC. The rearrangement joins TRBV2 to TRBJ2-7, with 7 bases identical to TRBD1. The length of the CDR3 is 15 residues. The V gene's germline CDR1 is SNHLY and CDR2 FYNNEI. After removal of 8 bases from V and 2 bases from J, the junction contained 12 bases not matched to a gene.

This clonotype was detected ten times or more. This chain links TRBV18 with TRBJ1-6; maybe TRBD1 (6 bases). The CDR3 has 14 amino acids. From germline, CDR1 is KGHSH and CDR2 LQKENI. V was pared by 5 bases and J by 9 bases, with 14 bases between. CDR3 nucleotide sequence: TGTGCCAGCTCATCTAAGGACAGTTTTTCACCCCTCCACTTT. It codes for CASSSKDSFSPLHF. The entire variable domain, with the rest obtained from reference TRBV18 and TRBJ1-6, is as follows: NAGVMQNPRHLVRRRGQEARLRCSPMKGHSHVYWYRQLPEEGLKFMVYLQKENIIDESGMPKERFSAEFPKEGPSILRIQQVVRGDSAAYFCASSSKDSFSPLHFGNGTRLTVT.

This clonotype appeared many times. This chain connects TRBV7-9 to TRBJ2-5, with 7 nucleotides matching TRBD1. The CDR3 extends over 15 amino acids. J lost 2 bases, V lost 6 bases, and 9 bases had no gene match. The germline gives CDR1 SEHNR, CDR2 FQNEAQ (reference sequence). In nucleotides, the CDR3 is TGTGCCAGCAGAAACTCTCCGGGACAGCAAGAGACCCAGTACTTC. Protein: CASRNSPGQQETQYF.

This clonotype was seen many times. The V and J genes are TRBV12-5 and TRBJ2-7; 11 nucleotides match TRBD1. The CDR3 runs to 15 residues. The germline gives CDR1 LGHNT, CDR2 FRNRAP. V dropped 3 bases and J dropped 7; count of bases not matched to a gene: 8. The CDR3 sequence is CASGFPDRGLWEQYF. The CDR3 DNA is TGTGCTAGTGGTTTCCCGGACAGGGGGCTGTGGGAGCAGTACTTC.